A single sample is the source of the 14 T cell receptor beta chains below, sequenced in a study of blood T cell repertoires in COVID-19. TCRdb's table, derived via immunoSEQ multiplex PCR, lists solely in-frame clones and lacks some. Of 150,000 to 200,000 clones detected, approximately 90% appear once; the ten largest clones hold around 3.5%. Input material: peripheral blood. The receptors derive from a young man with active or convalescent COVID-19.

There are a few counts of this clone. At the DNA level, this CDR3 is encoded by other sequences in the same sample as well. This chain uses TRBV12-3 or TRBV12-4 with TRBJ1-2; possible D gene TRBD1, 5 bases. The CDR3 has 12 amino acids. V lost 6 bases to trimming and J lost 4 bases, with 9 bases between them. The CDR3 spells CASSAGGYGYTF. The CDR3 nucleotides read TGTGCCAGCAGCGCCGGGGGCTATGGCTACACCTTC.

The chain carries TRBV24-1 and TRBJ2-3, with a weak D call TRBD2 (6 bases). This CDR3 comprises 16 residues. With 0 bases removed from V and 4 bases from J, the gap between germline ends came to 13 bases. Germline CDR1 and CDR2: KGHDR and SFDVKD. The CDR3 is CATSDLRARGPDTQYF. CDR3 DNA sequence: TGTGCCACCAGTGATTTGAGGGCGCGGGGCCCAGATACGCAGTATTTT.

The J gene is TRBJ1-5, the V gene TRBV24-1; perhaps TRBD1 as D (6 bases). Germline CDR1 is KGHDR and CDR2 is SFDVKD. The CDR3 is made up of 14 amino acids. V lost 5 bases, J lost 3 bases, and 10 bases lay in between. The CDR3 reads CATSAGQINQPQHF. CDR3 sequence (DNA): TGTGCCACCAGTGCCGGACAGATCAATCAGCCCCAGCATTTT.

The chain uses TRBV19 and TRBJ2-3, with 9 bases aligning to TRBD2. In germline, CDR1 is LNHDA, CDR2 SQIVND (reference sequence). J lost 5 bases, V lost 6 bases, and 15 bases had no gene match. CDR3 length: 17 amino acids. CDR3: CASSTPPWREGGDTQYF. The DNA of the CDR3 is TGTGCCAGTAGCACCCCGCCGTGGCGGGAGGGGGGAGATACGCAGTATTTT.

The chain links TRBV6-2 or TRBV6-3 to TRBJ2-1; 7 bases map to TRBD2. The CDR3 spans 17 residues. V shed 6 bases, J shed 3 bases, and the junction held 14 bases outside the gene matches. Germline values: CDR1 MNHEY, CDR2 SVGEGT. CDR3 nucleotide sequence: TGTGCCAGCAGCCCTTGGGGGTCGGGGGGAGACTACAATGAGCAGTTCTTC. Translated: CASSPWGSGGDYNEQFF.

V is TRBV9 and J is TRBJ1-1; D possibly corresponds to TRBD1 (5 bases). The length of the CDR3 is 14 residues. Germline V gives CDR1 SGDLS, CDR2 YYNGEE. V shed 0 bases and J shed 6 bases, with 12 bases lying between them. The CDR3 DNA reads TGTGCCAGCAGCGTAGAGGCAGGGCGTCCTGAAGCTTTCTTT. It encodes CASSVEAGRPEAFF.

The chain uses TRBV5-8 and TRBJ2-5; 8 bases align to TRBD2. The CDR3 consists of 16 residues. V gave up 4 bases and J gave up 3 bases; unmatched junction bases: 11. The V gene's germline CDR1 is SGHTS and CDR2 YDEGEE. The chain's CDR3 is CASSPPPGTSKETQYF. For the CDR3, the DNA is TGTGCCAGCAGCCCGCCCCCCGGGACTAGTAAAGAGACCCAGTACTTC.

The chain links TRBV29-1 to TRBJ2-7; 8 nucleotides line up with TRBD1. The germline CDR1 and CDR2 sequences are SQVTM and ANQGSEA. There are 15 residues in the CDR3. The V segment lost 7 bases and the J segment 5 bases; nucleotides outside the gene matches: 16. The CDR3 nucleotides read TGCAGCGCTGGGTCGGCCGGACAGGGCGACGACGAGCAGTACTTC. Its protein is CSAGSAGQGDDEQYF.

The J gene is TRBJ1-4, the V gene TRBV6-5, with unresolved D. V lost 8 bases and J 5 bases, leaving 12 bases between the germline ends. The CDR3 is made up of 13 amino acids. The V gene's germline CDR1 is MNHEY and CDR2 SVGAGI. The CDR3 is CASGGSLNEKLFF. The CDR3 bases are TGTGCCAGCGGCGGCAGTTTGAATGAAAAACTGTTTTTT.

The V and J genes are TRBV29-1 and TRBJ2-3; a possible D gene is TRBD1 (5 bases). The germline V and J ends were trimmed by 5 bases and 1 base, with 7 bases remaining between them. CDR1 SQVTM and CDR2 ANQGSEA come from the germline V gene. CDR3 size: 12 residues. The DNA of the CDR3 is TGCAGCGTTTTGACAGGCACAGATACGCAGTATTTT. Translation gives CSVLTGTDTQYF.

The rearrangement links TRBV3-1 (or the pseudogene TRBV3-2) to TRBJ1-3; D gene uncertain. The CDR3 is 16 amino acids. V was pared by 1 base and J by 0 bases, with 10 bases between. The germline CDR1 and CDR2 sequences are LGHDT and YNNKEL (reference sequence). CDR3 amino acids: CASSQVSRSSGNTIYF. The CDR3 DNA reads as TGTGCCAGCAGCCAAGTGTCCAGGTCCTCTGGAAACACCATATATTTT.

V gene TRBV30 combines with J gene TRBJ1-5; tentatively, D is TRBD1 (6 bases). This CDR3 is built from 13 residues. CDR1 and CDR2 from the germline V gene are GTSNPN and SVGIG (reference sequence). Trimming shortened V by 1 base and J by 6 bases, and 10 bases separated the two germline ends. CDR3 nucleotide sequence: TGTGCCTGGAGTGACAGGGACGGTCAGCCCCAGCATTTT. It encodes CAWSDRDGQPQHF.

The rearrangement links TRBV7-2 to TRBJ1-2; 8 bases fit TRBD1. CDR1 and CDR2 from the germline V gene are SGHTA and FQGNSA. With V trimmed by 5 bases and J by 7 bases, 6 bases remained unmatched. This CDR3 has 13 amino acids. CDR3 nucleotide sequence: TGTGCCAGCAGCGCACAGGGGGGAACTGGCTACACCTTC. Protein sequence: CASSAQGGTGYTF.

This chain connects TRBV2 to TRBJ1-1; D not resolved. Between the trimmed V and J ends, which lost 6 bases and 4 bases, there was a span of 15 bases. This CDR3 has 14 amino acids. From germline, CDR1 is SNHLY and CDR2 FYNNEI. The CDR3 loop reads CASSSEALSTEAFF. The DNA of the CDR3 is TGTGCCAGCAGCTCCGAGGCCCTATCCACTGAAGCTTTCTTT.